This entry features one T cell receptor (beta chain) sequence. Its antigen is still unknown. The data belong to a study of T cell responses to AZD1222 COVID-19 vaccine. Study-level background: Some second doses came at about 4 weeks and others at about 12 weeks; these were pooled. Study-wide points: CD4 TCRs associated with vaccination spanned spike, dominating at 160-218 and 743-854. Unmutated variant regions reportedly attract nearly half of all spike-specific TCRs.

The CDR3 sequence is 12 residues long. V was trimmed by 3 bases and J by 5 bases, leaving 7 bases between them. Germline V gene data show CDR1 as MNHEY and CDR2 as SVGEGT. The protocol was immunoSEQ multiplex PCR, while the TCRdb copy is restricted to in-frame clones and leaves out a portion. Among about 130,000 clones listed, just over 90% were seen once. Sequenced material: peripheral blood, taken on day 0 of AZD1222 vaccination. The TCR originated in an adult in good health. This sequence joins TRBV6-2 or TRBV6-3 and TRBJ1-1; no firm D call. For the CDR3, the DNA is TGTGCCAGCAGTTATTTTCAGACTGAAGCTTTCTTT. Protein sequence: CASSYFQTEAFF.